The TCR beta chain under discussion was sequenced for a study of blood T cells in healthy people across ages. Background on the study: Capture via template switching afforded approximately one barcoded beta molecule per two T cells. Study-level points and caveats: While age rose, TCR beta diversity per million T cells dropped in a roughly linear way. Diversity was higher, and naive CD4+ cells more numerous, in long-lived donors than in aged donors.

The authors ran a second PCR of about 6 to 12 cycles using a sample-barcoded 5' primer and a J-beta primer mix. Using its own MiXCR run on the 5' RACE reads, TCRdb lists one record per CDR3 protein. The repertoire has some 710,000 distinct CDR3 sequences, about 24% of them found once; the top ten carry 20% to 25%. CDR3 size: 12 residues. Trimming took off 8 bases at V and 0 bases at J, with 10 bases between the two ends. From germline, CDR1 is SQVTM and CDR2 ANQGSEA. Total RNA was extracted at no less than 6 micrograms per sample. Of note for this clonotype: Its antigen is undetermined.

The chain couples TRBV29-1 to TRBJ1-2, with no clear D. The receptor was derived from a man between 65 and 79 years old in good health. Sequencing was carried out using blood. The CDR3 loop reads CSTPSANYGYTF. The CDR3 DNA reads as TGCAGCACCCCTTCCGCTAACTATGGCTACACCTTC.